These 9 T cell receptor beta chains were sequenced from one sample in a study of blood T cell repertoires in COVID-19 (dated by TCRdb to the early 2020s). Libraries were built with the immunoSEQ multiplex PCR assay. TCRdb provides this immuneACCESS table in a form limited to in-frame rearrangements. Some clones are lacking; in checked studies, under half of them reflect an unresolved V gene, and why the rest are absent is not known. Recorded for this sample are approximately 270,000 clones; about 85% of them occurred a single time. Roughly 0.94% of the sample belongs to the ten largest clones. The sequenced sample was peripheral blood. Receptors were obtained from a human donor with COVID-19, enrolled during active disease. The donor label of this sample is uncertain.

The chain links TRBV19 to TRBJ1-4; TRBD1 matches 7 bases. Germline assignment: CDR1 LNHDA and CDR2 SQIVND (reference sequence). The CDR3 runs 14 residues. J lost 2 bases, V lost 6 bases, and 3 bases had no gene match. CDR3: CASSPQGTNEKLFF. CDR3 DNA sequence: TGTGCCAGTAGCCCACAGGGGACTAATGAAAAACTGTTTTTT.

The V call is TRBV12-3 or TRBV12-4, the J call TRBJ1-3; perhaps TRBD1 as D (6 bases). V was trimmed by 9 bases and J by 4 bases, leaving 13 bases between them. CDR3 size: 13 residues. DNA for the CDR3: TGTGCCAGTAGACAGGCAGGGGGAAACACCATATATTTT. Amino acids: CASRQAGGNTIYF.

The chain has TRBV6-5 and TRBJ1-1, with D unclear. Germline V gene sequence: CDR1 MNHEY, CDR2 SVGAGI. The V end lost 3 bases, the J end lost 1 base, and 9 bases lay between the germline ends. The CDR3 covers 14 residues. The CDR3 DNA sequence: TGTGCCAGCAGTTATCAGAACCAGAACACTGAAGCTTTCTTT. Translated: CASSYQNQNTEAFF.

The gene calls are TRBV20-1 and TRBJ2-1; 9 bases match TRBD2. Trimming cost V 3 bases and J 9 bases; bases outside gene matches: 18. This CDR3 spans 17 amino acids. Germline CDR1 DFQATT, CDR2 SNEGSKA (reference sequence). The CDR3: CSASLPQGAGGGGEQFF. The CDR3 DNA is TGCAGTGCTAGTCTGCCCCAAGGGGCGGGAGGGGGAGGTGAGCAGTTCTTC.

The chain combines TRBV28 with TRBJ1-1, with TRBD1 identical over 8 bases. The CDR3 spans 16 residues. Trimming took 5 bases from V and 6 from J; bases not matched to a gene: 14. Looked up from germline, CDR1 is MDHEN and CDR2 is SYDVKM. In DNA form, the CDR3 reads TGTGCCAGCAGTCAGATTCCGGGACAGGTCATGTCTGAAGCTTTCTTT. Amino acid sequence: CASSQIPGQVMSEAFF.

CDR3 bases: TGTGCCATCAGTGAGTTTACCCTCAGGGGACGCGGAAGAATCACTGAAGCTTTCTTT. Residues: CAISEFTLRGRGRITEAFF. The chain joins TRBV10-3 to TRBJ1-1; a weak D match, TRBD1 (6 bases). The CDR3 has 19 amino acids. In germline, CDR1 is ENHRY, CDR2 SYGVKD. V shed 1 base and J shed 4 bases, with 25 bases lying between them.

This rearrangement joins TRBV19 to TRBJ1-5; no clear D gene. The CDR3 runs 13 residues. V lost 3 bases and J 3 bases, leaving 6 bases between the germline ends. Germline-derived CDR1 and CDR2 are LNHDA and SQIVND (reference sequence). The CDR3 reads CASSILANQPQHF. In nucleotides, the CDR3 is TGTGCCAGTAGTATCCTGGCCAATCAGCCCCAGCATTTT.

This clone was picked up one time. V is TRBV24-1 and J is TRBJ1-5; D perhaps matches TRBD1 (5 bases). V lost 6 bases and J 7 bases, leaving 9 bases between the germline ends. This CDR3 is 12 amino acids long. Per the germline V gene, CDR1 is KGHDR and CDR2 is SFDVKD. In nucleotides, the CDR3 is TGTGCCACCAGTCAGGGAAGGCAGCCCCAGCATTTT. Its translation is CATSQGRQPQHF.

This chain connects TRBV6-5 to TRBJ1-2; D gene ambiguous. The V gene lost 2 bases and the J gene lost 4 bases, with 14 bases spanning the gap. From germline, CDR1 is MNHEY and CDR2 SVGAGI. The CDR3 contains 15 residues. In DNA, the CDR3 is TGTGCCAGCAGTTACCAGGCTCTCGGTGGCTATGGCTACACCTTC. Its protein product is CASSYQALGGYGYTF.